This T cell receptor beta chain was identified in a study of persistence of HIV-infected CD4 T cells. Sequencing used immunoSEQ version 4 in survey mode. The data were produced by immunoSEQ multiplex PCR, yet TCRdb's version contains in-frame clones alone and is incomplete. This sample yields approximately 45,000 clones, of which around 90% are seen a single time; around 3.4% belongs to the top ten. Cells were stimulated nonspecifically with anti-CD3/anti-CD28 magnetic beads. CD4+ T cells upregulating both CD40 ligand and CD69 were sorted as responding cells. Undetectable plasma HIV-1 RNA below 50 copies/mL lasted at least 4 years. Stimulated PBMCs had first been depleted of CD8+ T cells. In regard to this clone: The antigen is undetermined.

This TCR derives from an adult woman with HIV who was CMV-seropositive. Sample: CD4+ T cells sorted from PBMCs after approximately 19-hour stimulation, taken from a patient who received antiretroviral therapy.

CDR3: CASSLEGRTSSSNELFF. The CDR3 nucleotides read TGTGCCAGCTCACTTGAGGGACGGACAAGTTCCTCGAACGAGCTGTTTTTT. The V and J genes are TRBV18 and TRBJ1-4, with D possibly matching TRBD1 (5 bases). V shed 4 bases and J shed 14 bases, with 29 bases lying between them. The CDR3 runs 17 residues. Germline V lookup: CDR1 KGHSH, CDR2 LQKENI.